This TCR beta chain was recovered during a study of shared clonotypes between healthy human individuals. Trimming at V came to 5 bases and at J to 7 bases, leaving 10 bases not matched to a gene. The CDR3 extends over 15 amino acids. Germline assignment: CDR1 MDHEN and CDR2 SYDVKM. Sequencing was performed with immunoSEQ multiplex PCR; in TCRdb, only in-frame clones are kept and a portion is missing. Of about 2.3 million clones in the sample, 80% to 95% were seen once. This chain uses TRBV28 with TRBJ1-4; TRBD1 matches at 7 bases. This receptor was identified in a man between 18 and 29 years old in good health. Some clones in this sample may be carry-over from other donors' samples. Material: naive CD4+ T cells from PBMCs. Subset specified: CD45RA+ positively selected. CDR3: CASSPRDSSSEKLFF. The CDR3 coding sequence is TGTGCCAGCAGTCCGCGGGACAGTTCAAGTGAAAAACTGTTTTTT. The full variable domain, with the rest looked up from reference TRBV28 and TRBJ1-4, is DVKVTQSSRYLVKRTGEKVFLECVQDMDHENMFWYRQDPGLGLRLIYFSYDVKMKEKGDIPEGYSVSREKKERFSLILESASTNQTSMYLCASSPRDSSSEKLFFGSGTQLSVL.